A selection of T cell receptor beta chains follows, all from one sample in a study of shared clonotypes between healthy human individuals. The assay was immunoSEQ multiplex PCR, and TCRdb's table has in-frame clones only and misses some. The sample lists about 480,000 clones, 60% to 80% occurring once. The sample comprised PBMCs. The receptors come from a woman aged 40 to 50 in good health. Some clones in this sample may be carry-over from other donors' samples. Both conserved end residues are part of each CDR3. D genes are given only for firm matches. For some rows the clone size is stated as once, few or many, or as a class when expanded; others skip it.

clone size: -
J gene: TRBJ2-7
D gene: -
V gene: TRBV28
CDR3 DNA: TGTGCCAGCAGTCCCCTAGTTCGGGTTGACGAGCAGTACTTC
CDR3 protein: CASSPLVRVDEQYF

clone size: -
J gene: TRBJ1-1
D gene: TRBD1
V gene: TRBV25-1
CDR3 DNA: TGTGCCAGCAGTCCGTACAGGGGAAACACTGAAGCTTTCTTT
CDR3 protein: CASSPYRGNTEAFF

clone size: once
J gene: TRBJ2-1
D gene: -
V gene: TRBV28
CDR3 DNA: TGTGCCAGCACCAGCTTAACCCGCGGCAATGAGCAGTTCTTC
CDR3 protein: CASTSLTRGNEQFF

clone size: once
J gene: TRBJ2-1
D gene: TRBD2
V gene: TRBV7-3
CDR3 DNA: TGTGCCAGCAGCGGACTAGCGGGAGGGCCCGGTGAGCAGTTCTTC
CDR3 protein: CASSGLAGGPGEQFF

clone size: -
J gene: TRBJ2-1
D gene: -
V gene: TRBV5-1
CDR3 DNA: TGCGCCAGCAGCTTGGCCCTGAGCTCCTACAATGAGCAGTTCTTC
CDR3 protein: CASSLALSSYNEQFF

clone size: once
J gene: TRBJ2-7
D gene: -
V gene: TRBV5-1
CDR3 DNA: TGCGCCAGCAAGTTGGACACCTCCTACGAGCAGTACTTC
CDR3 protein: CASKLDTSYEQYF

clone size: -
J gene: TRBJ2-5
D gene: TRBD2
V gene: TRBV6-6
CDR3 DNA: TGTGCCAGCAGGAGTCTAGCGGCAGAGACCCAGTACTTC
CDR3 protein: CASRSLAAETQYF

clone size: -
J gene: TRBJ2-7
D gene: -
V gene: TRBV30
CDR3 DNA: TGTGCCTGGAGGGGTCGGCAGGGACTCCGCTCCTACGAGCAGTACTTC
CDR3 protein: CAWRGRQGLRSYEQYF

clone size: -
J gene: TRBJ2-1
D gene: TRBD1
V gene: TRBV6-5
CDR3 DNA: TGTGCCAGCAGTTCACGGACAGGGGGCGCTCGGGACGAGCAGTTCTTC
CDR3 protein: CASSSRTGGARDEQFF

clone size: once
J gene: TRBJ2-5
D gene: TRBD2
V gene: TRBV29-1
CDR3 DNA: TGCAGCGTTGTATCGGTAGCGGGAGGTAGTGGACAAGAGACCCAGTACTTC
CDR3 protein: CSVVSVAGGSGQETQYF

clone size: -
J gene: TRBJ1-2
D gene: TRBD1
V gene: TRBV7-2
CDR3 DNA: TGTGCCAGCAGCCTCGGGACAGACCTCTATGGCTACACCTTC
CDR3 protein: CASSLGTDLYGYTF

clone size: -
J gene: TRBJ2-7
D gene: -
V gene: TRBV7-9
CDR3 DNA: TGTGCCAGCAGCCATGTAACAGGCCTCAGGGTTGGCTACGAGCAGTACTTC
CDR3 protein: CASSHVTGLRVGYEQYF

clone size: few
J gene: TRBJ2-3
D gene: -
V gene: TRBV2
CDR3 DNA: TGTGCCAGCAGAACCCGGACTCTCAGAGGCACAGATACGCAGTATTTT
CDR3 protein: CASRTRTLRGTDTQYF

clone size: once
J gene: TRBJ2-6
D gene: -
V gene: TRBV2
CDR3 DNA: TGTGCCAGCAGCCCTAGCGCTGGGGCCAACGTCCTGACTTTC
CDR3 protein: CASSPSAGANVLTF

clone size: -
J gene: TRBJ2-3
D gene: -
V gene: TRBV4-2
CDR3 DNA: TGTGCCAGCAGCCAAGGCTTTCTATCAGCCACGACCCTAGATACGCAGTATTTT
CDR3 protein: CASSQGFLSATTLDTQYF

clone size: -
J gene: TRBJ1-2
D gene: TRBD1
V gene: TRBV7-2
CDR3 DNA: TGTGCCAGCAGTCGTGGACAGGGCTATGGCTACACCTTC
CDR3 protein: CASSRGQGYGYTF

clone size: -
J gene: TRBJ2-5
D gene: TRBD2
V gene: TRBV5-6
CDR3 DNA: TGTGCCAGCAGCTTAGCGGGAGGGGCCCAGTACTTC
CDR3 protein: CASSLAGGAQYF

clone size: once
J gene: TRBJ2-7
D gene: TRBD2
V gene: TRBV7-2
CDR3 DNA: TGTGCCAGCAGCTTCTCGGGACTAGCCTCCTACGAGCAGTACTTC
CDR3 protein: CASSFSGLASYEQYF

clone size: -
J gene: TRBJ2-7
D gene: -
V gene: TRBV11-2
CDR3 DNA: TGTGCCAGCAGCTTAGATGGGGCAGGGTTCGAGCAGTACTTC
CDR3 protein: CASSLDGAGFEQYF

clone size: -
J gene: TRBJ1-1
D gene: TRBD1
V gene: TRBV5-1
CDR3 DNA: TGCGCCAGCACCCCAGGGGGGTGGGGGAACACTGAAGCTTTCTTT
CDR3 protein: CASTPGGWGNTEAFF

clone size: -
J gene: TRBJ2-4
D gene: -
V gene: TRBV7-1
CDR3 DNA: TGTGCCAGCCGATCCACGGACAAAAACATTCAGTACTTC
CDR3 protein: CASRSTDKNIQYF

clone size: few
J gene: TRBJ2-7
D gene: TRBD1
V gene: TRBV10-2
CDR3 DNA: TGCGCCAGCAAGGACAGGAAAGCCTACGAGCAGTACTTC
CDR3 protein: CASKDRKAYEQYF

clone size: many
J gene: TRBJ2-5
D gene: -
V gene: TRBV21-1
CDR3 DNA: TGTGCCAGCAGCAAGGGGTGTAAAGAGACCCAGTACTTC
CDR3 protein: CASSKGCKETQYF

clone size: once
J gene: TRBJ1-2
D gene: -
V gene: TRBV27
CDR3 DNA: TGTGCCAGCAGTTGGGGCAGGGATTATGGCTACACCTTC
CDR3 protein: CASSWGRDYGYTF

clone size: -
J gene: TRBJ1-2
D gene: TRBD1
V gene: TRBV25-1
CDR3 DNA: TGTGCCAGCTGGACCGGACAGGGCTATGGCTACACCTTC
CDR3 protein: CASWTGQGYGYTF

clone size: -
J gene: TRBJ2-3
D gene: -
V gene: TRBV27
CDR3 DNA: TGTGCCAGCAGTTTATGGGCAGGGGTGGGAGATACGCAGTATTTT
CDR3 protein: CASSLWAGVGDTQYF

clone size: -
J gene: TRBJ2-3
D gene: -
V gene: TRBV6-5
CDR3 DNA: TGTGCCAGCAGACCCCGGACTACCACAGATACGCAGTATTTT
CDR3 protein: CASRPRTTTDTQYF

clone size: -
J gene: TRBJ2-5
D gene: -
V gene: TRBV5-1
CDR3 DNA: TGCGCCAGCAGCGGAACTCCCCAAGAGACCCAGTACTTC
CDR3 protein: CASSGTPQETQYF

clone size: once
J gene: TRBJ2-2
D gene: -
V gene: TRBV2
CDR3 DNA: TGTGCCAGCAGTGAACCACGGGGGAACACCGGGGAGCTGTTTTTT
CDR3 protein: CASSEPRGNTGELFF

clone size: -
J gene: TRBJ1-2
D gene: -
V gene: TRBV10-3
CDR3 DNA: TGTGCCATCAGGATACAGGAGGAATATGGCTACACCTTC
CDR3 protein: CAIRIQEEYGYTF

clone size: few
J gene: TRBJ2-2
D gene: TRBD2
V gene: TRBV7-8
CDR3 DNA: TGTGCCAGCAGTTCGGGTCGTATCCCGGGACTAGCGGTACAGTCGAACACCGGGGAGCTGTTTTTT
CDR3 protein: CASSSGRIPGLAVQSNTGELFF

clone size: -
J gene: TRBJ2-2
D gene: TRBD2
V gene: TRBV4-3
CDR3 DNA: TGCGCCAGCAGCCAAGTGGCGGGAGGGAACACCGGGGAGCTGTTTTTT
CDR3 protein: CASSQVAGGNTGELFF

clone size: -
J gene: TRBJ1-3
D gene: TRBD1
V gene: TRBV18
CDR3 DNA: TGTGCCAGCTCACCATCAGCCGAGGGGGCGACTGGAAACACCATATATTTT
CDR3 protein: CASSPSAEGATGNTIYF

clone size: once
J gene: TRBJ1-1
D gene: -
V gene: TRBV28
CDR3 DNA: TGTGCCAGCAGTCCGACAGACCGGGAATGGGCTCCTGAAGCTTTCTTT
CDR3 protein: CASSPTDREWAPEAFF

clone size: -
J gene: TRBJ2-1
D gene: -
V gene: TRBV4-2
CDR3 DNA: TGTGCCAGCAGCCAAGATGGGGAGGTTTACAATGAGCAGTTCTTC
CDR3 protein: CASSQDGEVYNEQFF

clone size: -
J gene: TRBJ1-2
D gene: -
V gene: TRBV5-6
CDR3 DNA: TGTGCCAGCAGCCCGGGCCGCACTGGGGGGTATGGCTACACCTTC
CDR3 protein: CASSPGRTGGYGYTF

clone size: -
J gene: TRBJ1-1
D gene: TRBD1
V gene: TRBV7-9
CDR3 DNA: TGTGCCAGCAGCAGCCGGGACAGAGGAAGTCTCAACACTGAAGCTTTCTTT
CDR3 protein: CASSSRDRGSLNTEAFF

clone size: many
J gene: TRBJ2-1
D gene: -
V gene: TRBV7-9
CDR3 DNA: TGTGCCAGCAGCTTAGGGGGACCATCGTTGCAGTTCTTC
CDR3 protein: CASSLGGPSLQFF

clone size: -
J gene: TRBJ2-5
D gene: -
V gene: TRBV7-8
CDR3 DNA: TGTGCCAGCAGCTTATTCGGTGGCCAGAACCACCAAGAGACCCAGTACTTC
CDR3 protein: CASSLFGGQNHQETQYF

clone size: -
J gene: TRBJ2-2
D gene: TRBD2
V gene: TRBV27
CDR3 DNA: TGTGCCAGCAGTTTGTTACTAGCGGGAGGGCCTTCCGGGGAGCTGTTTTTT
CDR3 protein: CASSLLLAGGPSGELFF

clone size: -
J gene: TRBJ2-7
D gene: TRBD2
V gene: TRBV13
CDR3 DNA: TGTGCCAGCAGCTTAGAACCCGGGACTAGGGTCCACGAGCAGTACTTC
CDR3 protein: CASSLEPGTRVHEQYF

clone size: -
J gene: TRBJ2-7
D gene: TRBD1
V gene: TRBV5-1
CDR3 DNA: TGCGCCAGCAGCCCAGGGGGTCGAACCTACGAGCAGTACTTC
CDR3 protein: CASSPGGRTYEQYF